Detailed here is one TCR beta chain. These data come from a study of blood T cell repertoires in COVID-19. Background on the study: The study drew acute and convalescent COVID-19 samples from the United States, Italy and Spain. The cDNA or gDNA used as material had been derived from T cells, B-cell-depleted T cells, or PBMCs.

The germline V gene has CDR1 MNHEY and CDR2 SVGAGI. The germline V and J ends were trimmed by 6 bases and 3 bases, with 12 bases remaining between them. This CDR3 spans 14 amino acids. Per the study methods: Cell counts per sample came from amplifying reference gene primers. Clones were read by immunoSEQ multiplex PCR, and TCRdb kept only the in-frame ones, dropping some. V and J calls plus clone size are reproduced from that table; the DNA served to infer D and trimming. The repertoire holds 30,000 or so clones, with roughly 88% as singletons. Patients of the Seattle cohort, enrolled during active infection, were followed longitudinally.

Sequencing was performed on peripheral blood. The rearrangement uses TRBV6-5 and TRBJ2-1; D is possibly TRBD2 (5 bases). This clonotype originated in a man aged 60 to 75 with COVID-19, enrolled during active disease. The CDR3 DNA reads TGTGCCAGCAGCCCCCACCGGGACTACAATGAGCAGTTCTTC. Translated: CASSPHRDYNEQFF.